The rows below give T cell receptor beta chains drawn from one sample of a study of blood T cell repertoires in COVID-19. Profiling relied on immunoSEQ multiplex PCR, and the TCRdb table lists in-frame clones only, not all of them. The table has roughly 400,000 clones, about nine tenths seen once; the top ten hold 1.7%. The sample taken for sequencing was PBMCs or T cells enriched from blood (not recorded which). The receptors come from a woman aged 25 to 39 who had recovered from COVID-19. CDR3s include the opening cysteine and the closing phenylalanine or tryptophan. Each record gives: V gene, J gene, CDR3 protein.

V gene: TRBV7-8; J gene: TRBJ1-4; CDR3 protein: CASRSGATNEKLFF
V gene: TRBV12-5; J gene: TRBJ1-1; CDR3 protein: CASGFSLQGLPGEDTEAFF
V gene: TRBV27; J gene: TRBJ2-5; CDR3 protein: CASSTGGETQYF
V gene: TRBV19; J gene: TRBJ2-3; CDR3 protein: CATRGGGELTTDTQYF
V gene: TRBV18; J gene: TRBJ1-4; CDR3 protein: CASSPGQGTGEKLFF
V gene: TRBV2; J gene: TRBJ2-2; CDR3 protein: CANPELQGLNTGELFF
V gene: TRBV11-2; J gene: TRBJ2-7; CDR3 protein: CASSLVAGGYEQYF
V gene: TRBV20-1; J gene: TRBJ1-4; CDR3 protein: CSASTANEKLFF
V gene: TRBV30; J gene: TRBJ1-5; CDR3 protein: CAWTGYSNQPQHF
V gene: TRBV30; J gene: TRBJ2-7; CDR3 protein: CAWSPRGTGSFYEQYF
V gene: TRBV11-2; J gene: TRBJ2-7; CDR3 protein: CASSLNRESYEQYF
V gene: TRBV5-1; J gene: TRBJ2-1; CDR3 protein: CASSGGLASYNEQFF
V gene: TRBV2; J gene: TRBJ1-6; CDR3 protein: CASRWGQGEYSPLHF
V gene: TRBV12-3/TRBV12-4; J gene: TRBJ1-1; CDR3 protein: CASSGTGDEAFF
V gene: TRBV10-3; J gene: TRBJ1-1; CDR3 protein: CAISESGTGRGTEAFF
V gene: TRBV7-9; J gene: TRBJ2-2; CDR3 protein: CASSPRGSNTGELFF
V gene: TRBV5-1; J gene: TRBJ2-7; CDR3 protein: CASSSLAGGPGYEQYF
V gene: TRBV6-4; J gene: TRBJ1-1; CDR3 protein: CASSKTGFTEAFF
V gene: TRBV10-1; J gene: TRBJ2-1; CDR3 protein: CASRDRASNEQFF
V gene: TRBV4-1; J gene: TRBJ1-1; CDR3 protein: CASSHSQGFSLAFF
V gene: TRBV5-1; J gene: TRBJ1-1; CDR3 protein: CASSRFPTGEGSTEAFF
V gene: TRBV28; J gene: TRBJ1-2; CDR3 protein: CASIPGTGSGGYTF